Described below is a single TCR beta chain sequence and its context. TCRdb's copy holds only in-frame clones and misses some; the assay was immunoSEQ multiplex PCR. Altogether about 270,000 clones are present, around 88% being singletons, with the ten largest covering roughly 1.2%. This sample was included in a study of blood T cell repertoires in COVID-19. V lost 0 bases and J lost 1; bases outside the gene matches: 3. Germline V CDR1 and CDR2: SGHNT, YYREEE (reference sequence). The CDR3 loop spans 16 amino acids. V is TRBV5-4 and J is TRBJ2-5; 10 nucleotides line up with TRBD1. The sequence was collected from a woman aged 40 to 50 with acute COVID-19. The sequenced sample was PBMCs or T cells enriched from blood (not recorded which). CDR3 region: CASSLVTGGPQETQYF. The CDR3, as DNA: TGTGCCAGCAGCTTGGTGACAGGGGGCCCCCAAGAGACCCAGTACTTC.